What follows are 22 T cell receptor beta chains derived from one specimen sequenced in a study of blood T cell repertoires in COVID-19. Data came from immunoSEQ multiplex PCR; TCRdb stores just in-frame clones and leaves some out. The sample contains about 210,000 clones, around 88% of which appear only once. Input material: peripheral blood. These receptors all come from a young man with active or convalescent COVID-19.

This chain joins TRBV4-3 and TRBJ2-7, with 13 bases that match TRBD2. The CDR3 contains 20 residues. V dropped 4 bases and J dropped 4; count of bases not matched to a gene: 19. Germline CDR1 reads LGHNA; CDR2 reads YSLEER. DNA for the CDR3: TGCGCCAGCAGCCTCAACTTTACAGGGTCACTAGCGGGAGGGCGATACGAGCAGTACTTC. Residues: CASSLNFTGSLAGGRYEQYF.

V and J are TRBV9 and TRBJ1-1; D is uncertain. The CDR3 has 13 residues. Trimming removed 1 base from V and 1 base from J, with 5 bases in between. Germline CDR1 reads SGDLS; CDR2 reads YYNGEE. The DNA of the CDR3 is TGTGCCAGCAGCGTATCAGGGAACACTGAAGCTTTCTTT. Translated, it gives CASSVSGNTEAFF.

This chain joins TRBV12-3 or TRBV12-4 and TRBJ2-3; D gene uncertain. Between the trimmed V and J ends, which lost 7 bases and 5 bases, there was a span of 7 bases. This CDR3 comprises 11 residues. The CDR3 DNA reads TGTGCCAGCAAGGCAGGAGATACGCAGTATTTT. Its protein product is CASKAGDTQYF.

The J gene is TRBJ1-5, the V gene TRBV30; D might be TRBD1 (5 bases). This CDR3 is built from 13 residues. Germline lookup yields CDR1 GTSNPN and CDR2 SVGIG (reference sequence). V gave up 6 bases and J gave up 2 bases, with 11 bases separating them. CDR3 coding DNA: TGTGCCTGCAGCGGGACGGGCAATCAGCCCCAGCATTTT. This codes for CACSGTGNQPQHF.

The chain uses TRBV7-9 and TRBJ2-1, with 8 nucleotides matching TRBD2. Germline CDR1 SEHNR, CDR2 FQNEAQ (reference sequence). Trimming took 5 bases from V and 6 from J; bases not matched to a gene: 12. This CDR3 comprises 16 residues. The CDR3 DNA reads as TGTGCCAGCAGCCCGGATGGGGCGGGAGGTTTCAATGAGCAGTTCTTC. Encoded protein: CASSPDGAGGFNEQFF.

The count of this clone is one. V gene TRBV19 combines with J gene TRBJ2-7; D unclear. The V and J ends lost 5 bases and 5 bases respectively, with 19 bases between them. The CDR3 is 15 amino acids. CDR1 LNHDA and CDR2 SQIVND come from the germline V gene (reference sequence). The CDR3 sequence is CASSPSNSGGNEQYF. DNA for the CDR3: TGTGCCAGTAGTCCTTCAAATTCGGGTGGAAACGAGCAGTACTTC. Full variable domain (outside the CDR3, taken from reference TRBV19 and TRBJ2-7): DGGITQSPKYLFRKEGQNVTLSCEQNLNHDAMYWYRQDPGQGLRLIYYSQIVNDFQKGDIAEGYSVSREKKESFPLTVTSAQKNPTAFYLCASSPSNSGGNEQYFGPGTRLTVT.

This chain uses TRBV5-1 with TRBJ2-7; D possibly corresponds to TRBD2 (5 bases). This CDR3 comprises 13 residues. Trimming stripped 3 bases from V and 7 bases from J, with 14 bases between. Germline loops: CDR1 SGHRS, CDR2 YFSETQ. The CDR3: CASSSGISGEQYF. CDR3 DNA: TGCGCCAGCAGCTCGGGAATTTCTGGAGAGCAGTACTTC. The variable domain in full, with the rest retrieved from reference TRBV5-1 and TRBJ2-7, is KAGVTQTPRYLIKTRGQQVTLSCSPISGHRSVSWYQQTPGQGLQFLFEYFSETQRNKGNFPGRFSGRQFSNSRSEMNVSTLELGDSALYLCASSSGISGEQYFGPGTRLTVT.

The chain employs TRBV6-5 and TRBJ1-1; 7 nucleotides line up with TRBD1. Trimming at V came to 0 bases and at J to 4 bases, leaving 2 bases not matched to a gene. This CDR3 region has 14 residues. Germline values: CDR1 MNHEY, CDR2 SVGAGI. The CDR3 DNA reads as TGTGCCAGCAGTTACTCCGCAGGGGGCACTGAAGCTTTCTTT. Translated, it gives CASSYSAGGTEAFF.

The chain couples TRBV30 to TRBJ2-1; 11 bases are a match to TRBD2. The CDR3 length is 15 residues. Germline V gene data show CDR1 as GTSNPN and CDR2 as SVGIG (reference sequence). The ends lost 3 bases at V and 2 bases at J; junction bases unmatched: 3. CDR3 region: CAWRYSGRAYNEQFF. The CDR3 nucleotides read TGTGCCTGGAGATATAGCGGGAGGGCCTACAATGAGCAGTTCTTC.

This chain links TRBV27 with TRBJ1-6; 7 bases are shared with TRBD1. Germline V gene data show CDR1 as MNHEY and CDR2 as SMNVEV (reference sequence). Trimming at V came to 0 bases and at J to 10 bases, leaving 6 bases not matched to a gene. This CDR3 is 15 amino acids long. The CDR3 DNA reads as TGTGCCAGCAGTTTATCGCACAGGGGCGACTCACCCCTCCACTTT. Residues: CASSLSHRGDSPLHF.

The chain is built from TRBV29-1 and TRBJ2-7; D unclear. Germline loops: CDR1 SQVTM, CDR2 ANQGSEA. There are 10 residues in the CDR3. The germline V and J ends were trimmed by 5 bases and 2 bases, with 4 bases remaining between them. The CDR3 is CSVLTYEQYF. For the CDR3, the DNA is TGCAGCGTTTTAACCTACGAGCAGTACTTC.

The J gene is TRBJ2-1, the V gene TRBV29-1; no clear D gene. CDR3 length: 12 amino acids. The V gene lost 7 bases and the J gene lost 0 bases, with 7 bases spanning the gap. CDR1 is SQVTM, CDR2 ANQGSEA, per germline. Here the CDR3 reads CSAASSYNEQFF. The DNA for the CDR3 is TGCAGCGCAGCAAGCTCCTACAATGAGCAGTTCTTC.

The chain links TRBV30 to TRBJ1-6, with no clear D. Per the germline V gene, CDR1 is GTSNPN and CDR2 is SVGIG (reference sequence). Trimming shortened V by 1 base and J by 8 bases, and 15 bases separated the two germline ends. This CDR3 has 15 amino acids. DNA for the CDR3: TGTGCCTGGAGTGGATCAAGGCAGGCATATTCACCCCTCCACTTT. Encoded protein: CAWSGSRQAYSPLHF.

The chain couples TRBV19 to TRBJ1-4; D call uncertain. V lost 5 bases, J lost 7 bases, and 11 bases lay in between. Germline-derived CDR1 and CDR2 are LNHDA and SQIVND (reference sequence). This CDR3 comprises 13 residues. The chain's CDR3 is CASSAPGAEKLFF. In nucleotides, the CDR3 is TGTGCCAGTAGTGCCCCAGGTGCTGAAAAACTGTTTTTT.

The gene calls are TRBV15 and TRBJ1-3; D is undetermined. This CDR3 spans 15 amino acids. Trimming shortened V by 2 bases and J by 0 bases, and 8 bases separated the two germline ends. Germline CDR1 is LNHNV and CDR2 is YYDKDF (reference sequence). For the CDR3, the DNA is TGTGCCACCAGCAGAAACACCCTCTCTGGAAACACCATATATTTT. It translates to CATSRNTLSGNTIYF.

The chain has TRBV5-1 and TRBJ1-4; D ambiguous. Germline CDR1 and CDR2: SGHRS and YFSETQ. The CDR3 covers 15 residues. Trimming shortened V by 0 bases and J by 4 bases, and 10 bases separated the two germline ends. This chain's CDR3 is CASSLDWANNEKLFF. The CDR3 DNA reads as TGCGCCAGCAGCTTGGACTGGGCCAATAATGAAAAACTGTTTTTT.

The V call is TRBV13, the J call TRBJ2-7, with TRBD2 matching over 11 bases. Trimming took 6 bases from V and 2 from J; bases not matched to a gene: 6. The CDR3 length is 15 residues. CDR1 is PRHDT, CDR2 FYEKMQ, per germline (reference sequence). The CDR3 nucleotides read TGTGCCAGCAGGTTCCGACTAGCGGGGACCTACGAGCAGTACTTC. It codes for CASRFRLAGTYEQYF.

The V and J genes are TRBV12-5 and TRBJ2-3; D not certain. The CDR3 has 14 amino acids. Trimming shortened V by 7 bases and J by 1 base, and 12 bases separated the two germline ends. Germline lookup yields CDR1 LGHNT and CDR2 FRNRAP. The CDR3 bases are TGTGCTAGTGATCCCACCGGAGGCACAGATACGCAGTATTTT. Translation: CASDPTGGTDTQYF.

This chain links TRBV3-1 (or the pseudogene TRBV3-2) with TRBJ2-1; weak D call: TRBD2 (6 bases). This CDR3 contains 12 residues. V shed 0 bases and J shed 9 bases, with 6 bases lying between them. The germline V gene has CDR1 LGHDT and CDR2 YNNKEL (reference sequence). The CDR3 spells CASSQDSGEQFF. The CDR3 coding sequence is TGTGCCAGCAGCCAAGATAGCGGTGAGCAGTTCTTC.

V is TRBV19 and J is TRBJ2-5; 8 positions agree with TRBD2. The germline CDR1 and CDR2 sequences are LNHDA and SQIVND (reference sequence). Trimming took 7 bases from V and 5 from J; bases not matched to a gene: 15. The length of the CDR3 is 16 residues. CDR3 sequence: CASTRAGADGRETQYF. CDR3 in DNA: TGTGCCAGTACCCGAGCGGGAGCGGACGGTAGGGAGACCCAGTACTTC.

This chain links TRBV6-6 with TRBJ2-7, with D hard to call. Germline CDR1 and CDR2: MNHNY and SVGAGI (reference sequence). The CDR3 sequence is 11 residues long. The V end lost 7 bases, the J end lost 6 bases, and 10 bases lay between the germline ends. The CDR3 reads CASTLGSEQYF. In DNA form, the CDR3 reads TGTGCCAGCACCCTAGGAAGCGAGCAGTACTTC.

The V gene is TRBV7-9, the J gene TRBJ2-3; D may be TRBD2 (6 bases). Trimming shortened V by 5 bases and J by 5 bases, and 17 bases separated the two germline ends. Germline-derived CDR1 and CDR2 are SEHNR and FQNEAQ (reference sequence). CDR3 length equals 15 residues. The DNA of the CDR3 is TGTGCCAGCAGCCCCGGACTAACACGAGAAGATACGCAGTATTTT. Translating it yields CASSPGLTREDTQYF.